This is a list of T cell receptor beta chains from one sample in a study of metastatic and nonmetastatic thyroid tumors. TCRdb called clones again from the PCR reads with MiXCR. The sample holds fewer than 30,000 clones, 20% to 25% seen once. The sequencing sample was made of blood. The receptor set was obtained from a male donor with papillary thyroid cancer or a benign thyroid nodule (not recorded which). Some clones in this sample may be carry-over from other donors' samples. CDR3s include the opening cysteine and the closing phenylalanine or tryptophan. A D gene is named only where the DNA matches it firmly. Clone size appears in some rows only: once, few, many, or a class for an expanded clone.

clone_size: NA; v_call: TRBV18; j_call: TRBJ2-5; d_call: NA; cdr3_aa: CASSPTRGTETQYF; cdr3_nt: TGTGCCAGCTCACCCACGAGGGGAACAGAGACCCAGTACTTC
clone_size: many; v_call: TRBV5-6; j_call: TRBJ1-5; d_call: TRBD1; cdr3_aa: CASSRRGQGNQPQHF; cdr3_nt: TGTGCCAGCAGCCGAAGGGGACAGGGCAATCAGCCCCAGCATTTT
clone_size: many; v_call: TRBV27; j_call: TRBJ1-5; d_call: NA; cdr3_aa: CASSLDRQRPQHF; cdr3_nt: TGTGCCAGCAGTTTAGACAGGCAAAGGCCCCAGCATTTT
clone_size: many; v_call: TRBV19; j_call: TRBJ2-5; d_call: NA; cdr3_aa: CASSAQVRGTQYF; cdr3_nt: TGTGCCAGTAGTGCCCAGGTCCGGGGGACCCAGTACTTC
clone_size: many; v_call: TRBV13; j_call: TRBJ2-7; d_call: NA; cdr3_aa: CASRESHRVYEQYF; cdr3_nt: TGTGCCAGCAGAGAAAGTCACAGGGTTTACGAGCAGTACTTC
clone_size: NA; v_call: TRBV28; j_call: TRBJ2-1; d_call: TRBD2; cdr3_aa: CASSRLAGGTGNEQFF; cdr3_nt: TGTGCCAGCAGCCGACTAGCTGGAGGCACAGGCAATGAGCAGTTCTTC
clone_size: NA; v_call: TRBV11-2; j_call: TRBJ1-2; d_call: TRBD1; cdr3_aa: CASSLDPFQGGLTF; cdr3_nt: TGTGCCAGCAGCTTAGATCCTTTCCAGGGGGGTCTCACCTTC
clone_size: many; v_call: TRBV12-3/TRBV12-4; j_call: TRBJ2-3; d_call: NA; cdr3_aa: CASRDPLMTDTQYF; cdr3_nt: TGTGCCAGCAGGGATCCGCTAATGACAGATACGCAGTATTTT
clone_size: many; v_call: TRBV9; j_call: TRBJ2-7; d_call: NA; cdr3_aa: CASSPRSTGSYEQYF; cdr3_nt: TGTGCCAGCAGCCCTCGGAGCACAGGTTCCTACGAGCAGTACTTC
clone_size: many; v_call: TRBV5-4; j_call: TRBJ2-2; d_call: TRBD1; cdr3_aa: CASRRRDRADTGELFF; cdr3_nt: TGTGCCAGCCGTCGCCGGGACAGGGCGGACACCGGGGAGCTGTTTTTT
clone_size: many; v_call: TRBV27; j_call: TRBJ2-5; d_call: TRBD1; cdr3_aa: CASSPGTGGAETQYF; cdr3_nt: TGTGCCAGCAGTCCCGGGACAGGGGGCGCGGAGACCCAGTACTTC
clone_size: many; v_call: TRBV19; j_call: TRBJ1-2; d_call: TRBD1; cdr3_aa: CASSTGGSLSYGYTF; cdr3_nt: TGTGCCAGTAGTACAGGGGGCAGTTTATCCTATGGCTACACCTTC
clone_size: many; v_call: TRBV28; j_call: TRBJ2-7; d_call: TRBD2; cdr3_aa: CASSLGLAGGYEQYF; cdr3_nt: TGTGCCAGCAGTTTGGGTCTAGCGGGAGGATACGAGCAGTACTTC
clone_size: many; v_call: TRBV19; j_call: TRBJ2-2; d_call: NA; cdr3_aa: CASSIEGRNTGELFF; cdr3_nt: TGTGCCAGTAGTATTGAAGGGAGAAATACCGGGGAGCTGTTTTTT
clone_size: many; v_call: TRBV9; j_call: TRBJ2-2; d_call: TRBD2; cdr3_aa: CASSVRPVQGSGSRLTGELFF; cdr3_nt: TGTGCCAGCAGCGTAAGACCCGTACAGGGTAGCGGGAGTCGGTTGACCGGGGAGCTGTTTTTT
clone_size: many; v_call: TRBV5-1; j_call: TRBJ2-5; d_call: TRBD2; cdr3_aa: CASSTLAAGGQETQYF; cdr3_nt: TGCGCCAGCAGCACTTTAGCAGCGGGGGGGCAAGAGACCCAGTACTTC
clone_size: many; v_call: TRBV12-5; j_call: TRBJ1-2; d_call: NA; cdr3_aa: CASGLAPWPPGF; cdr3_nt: TGTGCTAGTGGTTTGGCACCCTGGCCCCCCGGGTTC
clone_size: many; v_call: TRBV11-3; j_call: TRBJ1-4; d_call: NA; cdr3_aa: CASSLEGTNEKLFF; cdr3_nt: TGTGCCAGCAGCTTGGAAGGAACTAATGAAAAACTGTTTTTT
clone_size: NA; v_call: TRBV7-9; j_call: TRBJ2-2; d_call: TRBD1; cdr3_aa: CASRPGQGDF; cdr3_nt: TGTGCCAGCAGACCGGGACAGGGTGATTTT
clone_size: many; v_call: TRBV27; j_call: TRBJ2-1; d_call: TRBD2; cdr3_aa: CASSSSGGAVNEQFF; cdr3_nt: TGTGCCAGCAGTTCAAGCGGGGGGGCCGTCAATGAGCAGTTCTTC
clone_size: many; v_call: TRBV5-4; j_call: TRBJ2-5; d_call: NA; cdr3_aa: CASSVSETQYF; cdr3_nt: TGTGCCAGCAGCGTGTCGGAGACCCAGTACTTC
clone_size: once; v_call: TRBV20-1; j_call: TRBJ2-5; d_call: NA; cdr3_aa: CSAGTDREEETQYF; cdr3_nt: TGCAGTGCTGGTACTGACAGGGAGGAAGAGACCCAGTACTTC
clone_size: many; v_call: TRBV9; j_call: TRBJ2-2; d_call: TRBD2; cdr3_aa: CASSPRIAGDYAGELFF; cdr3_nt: TGTGCCAGCAGCCCGCGAATAGCGGGAGATTATGCGGGGGAGCTGTTTTTT
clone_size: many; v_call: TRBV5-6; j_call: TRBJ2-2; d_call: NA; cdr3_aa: CASSAIDANGDTGELFF; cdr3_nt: TGTGCCAGCAGCGCCATTGACGCCAACGGCGACACCGGGGAGCTGTTTTTT
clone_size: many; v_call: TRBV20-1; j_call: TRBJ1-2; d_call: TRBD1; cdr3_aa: CSATDRGNGYTF; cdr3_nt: TGCAGTGCTACGGACAGGGGGAATGGCTACACCTTC
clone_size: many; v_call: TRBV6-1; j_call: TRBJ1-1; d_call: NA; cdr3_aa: CASSESGSDTEAFF; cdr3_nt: TGTGCCAGCAGTGAATCGGGATCCGACACTGAAGCTTTCTTT
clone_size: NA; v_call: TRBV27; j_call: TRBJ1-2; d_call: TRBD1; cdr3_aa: CATPWTGDGYTF; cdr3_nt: TGTGCCACTCCCTGGACAGGTGATGGATACACCTTC
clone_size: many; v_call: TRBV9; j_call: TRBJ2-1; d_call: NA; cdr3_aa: CASSGSGLYNEQFF; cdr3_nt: TGTGCCAGCAGCGGGAGCGGGTTATACAATGAGCAGTTCTTC
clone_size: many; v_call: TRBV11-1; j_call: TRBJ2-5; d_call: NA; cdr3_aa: CASSLVDVGAEYF; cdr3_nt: TGTGCCAGCAGCTTAGTAGACGTGGGGGCGGAGTACTTC
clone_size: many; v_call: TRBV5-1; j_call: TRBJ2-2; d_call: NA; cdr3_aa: CVSSLVPIANTGELFF; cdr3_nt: TGCGTCAGCAGCTTGGTTCCCATCGCGAACACCGGGGAGCTGTTTTTT
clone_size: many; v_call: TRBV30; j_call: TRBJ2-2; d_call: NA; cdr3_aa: CASLTQALGTGELFF; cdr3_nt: TGTGCCTCCCTAACACAGGCTCTGGGCACCGGGGAGCTGTTTTTT
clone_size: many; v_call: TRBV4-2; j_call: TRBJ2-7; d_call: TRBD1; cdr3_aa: CASSHRTGGYEQYF; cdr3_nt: TGTGCCAGCAGCCATCGGACAGGGGGCTACGAGCAGTACTTC
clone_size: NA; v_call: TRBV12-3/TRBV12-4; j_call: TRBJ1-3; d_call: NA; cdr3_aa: CAISNSYYSGNTIYF; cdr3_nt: TGCGCCATCAGTAACAGCTACTACTCTGGAAACACCATATATTTT